This entry lists 21 T cell receptor beta chains sequenced from one sample in a study of naive and memory T cell subsets. Two oligonucleotides, mixed equimolar, formed the beta constant-region primer covering TRBC1 and TRBC2. One entry per CDR3 protein results from TCRdb running MiXCR on the UMI-ligation and nested PCR reads. The sample has tens of thousands of distinct CDR3 sequences, 7% seen once. The sequenced sample was central memory CD4+ T cells from blood. These receptors came from a human donor in good health.

This clonotype was counted only a few times. The rearrangement joins TRBV5-6 to TRBJ2-7, with 11 bases aligning to TRBD2. The CDR3 has 15 amino acids. Germline values: CDR1 SGHDT, CDR2 YYEEEE. V dropped 4 bases and J dropped 2; count of bases not matched to a gene: 5. The CDR3 region has the DNA TGTGCCAGCAGCAGAAATAGCGGGGGGGCCTACGAGCAGTACTTC. Encoded protein: CASSRNSGGAYEQYF.

The rearrangement joins TRBV5-1 to TRBJ2-5; TRBD1 agrees at 9 bases. V shed 3 bases, J shed 5 bases, and the junction held 8 bases outside the gene matches. This CDR3 contains 15 residues. Germline assignment: CDR1 SGHRS and CDR2 YFSETQ. DNA for the CDR3: TGCGCCAGCAGCTCGGAAACAGGGGGCCGGGAGACCCAGTACTTC. This gives the protein CASSSETGGRETQYF.

The table lists this clonotype with a few counts. The genes are TRBV9 and TRBJ2-1; D is undetermined. The V end was cut by 0 bases, the J end by 4 bases, with 8 bases between. The germline gives CDR1 SGDLS, CDR2 YYNGEE. The CDR3 contains 14 residues. The CDR3 sequence is CASSVEVGYNEQFF. The CDR3 nucleotides are TGTGCCAGCAGCGTAGAAGTGGGTTACAATGAGCAGTTCTTC.

The sample holds many counts of this clonotype. This chain connects TRBV2 to TRBJ1-5; tentatively, D is TRBD1 (6 bases). Trimming took off 6 bases at V and 5 bases at J, with 14 bases between the two ends. The germline gives CDR1 SNHLY, CDR2 FYNNEI. CDR3 length: 14 amino acids. The CDR3 region is CASSQQGPYQPQHF. The CDR3 nucleotides are TGTGCCAGCAGCCAACAGGGTCCTTATCAGCCCCAGCATTTT.

This clonotype was counted many times. This chain links TRBV4-2 with TRBJ1-5; possible D gene TRBD1, 5 bases. The CDR3 runs to 16 residues. The germline gives CDR1 LGHNA, CDR2 YNFKEQ. The germline V and J ends were trimmed by 0 bases and 4 bases, with 13 bases remaining between them. The CDR3 bases are TGTGCCAGCAGCCAAGATCTTCACTCAGGGAATCAGCCCCAGCATTTT. Residues: CASSQDLHSGNQPQHF.

This clonotype has a count of ten or more. The chain is built from TRBV24-1 and TRBJ2-1; TRBD2 is a possible D gene (6 bases). Germline V lookup: CDR1 KGHDR, CDR2 SFDVKD. The CDR3 loop spans 16 amino acids. V was trimmed by 3 bases and J by 2 bases, leaving 13 bases between them. The CDR3 sequence is CATSDTQAGPYNEQFF. Here the CDR3 DNA reads TGTGCCACCAGTGATACCCAGGCGGGGCCCTACAATGAGCAGTTCTTC.

Ten or more counts support this clonotype. The rearrangement links TRBV7-2 to TRBJ2-1; 11 nucleotides align to TRBD2. There are 15 residues in the CDR3. J was trimmed by 4 bases and V by 5 bases; bases with no gene match: 4. CDR1 and CDR2 (germline): SGHTA, FQGNSA. Written as DNA, the CDR3 is TGTGCCAGCAGCGGGGGACTAGCGGCTTACAATGAGCAGTTCTTC. Protein product: CASSGGLAAYNEQFF.

The V and J genes are TRBV4-3 and TRBJ1-1; D remains ambiguous. The CDR3 spans 13 residues. V was pared by 6 bases and J by 7 bases, with 15 bases between. Germline V gene data show CDR1 as LGHNA and CDR2 as YSLEER. The CDR3 region has the DNA TGCGCCAGCAGACTCAGGAGGGTTAGTGAAGCTTTCTTT. Amino acid sequence: CASRLRRVSEAFF.

This clonotype appeared a few times. The chain is built from TRBV12-3 or TRBV12-4 and TRBJ2-7; no clear D. This CDR3 is 13 amino acids long. Trimming left V 6 bases short and J 3 bases short, with 12 bases between. In DNA form, the CDR3 reads TGTGCCAGCAGCATCTATGATTACTACGAGCAGTACTTC. Protein: CASSIYDYYEQYF.

This clonotype was found many times. The V call is TRBV20-1, the J call TRBJ2-5, with a weak D call TRBD1 (5 bases). The length of the CDR3 is 12 residues. The germline gives CDR1 DFQATT, CDR2 SNEGSKA (reference sequence). V lost 3 bases and J lost 3, with 8 bases in between. The CDR3 spells CSARTAKETQYF. CDR3 sequence (DNA): TGCAGTGCTAGGACAGCGAAAGAGACCCAGTACTTC.

The CDR3 nucleotides read TGTGCCAGCAGCCCCGCTGGGGGGCTCATCAATGAGCAGTTCTTC. Protein sequence: CASSPAGGLINEQFF. The chain combines TRBV9 with TRBJ2-1; D assignment may be TRBD1 or TRBD2 (6 bases each). Germline lookup yields CDR1 SGDLS and CDR2 YYNGEE. Trimming removed 4 bases at V and 6 bases at J, with 17 bases between. The CDR3 is made up of 15 amino acids.

This chain links TRBV20-1 with TRBJ1-2; D uncertain. V shed 5 bases and J shed 6 bases, with 19 bases lying between them. Germline V CDR1 and CDR2: DFQATT, SNEGSKA (reference sequence). The CDR3 has 14 amino acids. The CDR3 spells CSAGSPGRVDGYTF. DNA of the CDR3: TGCAGTGCTGGCTCCCCCGGACGGGTTGATGGCTACACCTTC.

This clonotype has only a few counts. V and J are TRBV13 and TRBJ2-3; 7 nucleotides line up with TRBD2. V gave up 8 bases and J gave up 4 bases; unmatched junction bases: 21. Germline CDR1 reads PRHDT; CDR2 reads FYEKMQ (reference sequence). This CDR3 comprises 18 residues. The CDR3 loop reads CASQRRTQSGKPSDTQYF. The CDR3 region has the DNA TGTGCCAGCCAAAGACGAACTCAGAGCGGGAAACCATCAGATACGCAGTATTTT.

This clonotype was found many times. V is TRBV5-1 and J is TRBJ2-1, with 12 bases fitting TRBD2. V lost 0 bases to trimming and J lost 5 bases; unmatched junction nucleotides: 9. This CDR3 comprises 18 residues. Looked up from germline, CDR1 is SGHRS and CDR2 is YFSETQ. CDR3 coding DNA: TGCGCCAGCAGCTTGGTCCCTAGCGGGGGGGCGCGGGACAATGAGCAGTTCTTC. Translation: CASSLVPSGGARDNEQFF. Combining the CDR3 with reference TRBV5-1 and TRBJ2-1 gives the whole variable domain KAGVTQTPRYLIKTRGQQVTLSCSPISGHRSVSWYQQTPGQGLQFLFEYFSETQRNKGNFPGRFSGRQFSNSRSEMNVSTLELGDSALYLCASSLVPSGGARDNEQFFGPGTRLTVL.

This clonotype has just a few counts. The CDR3 coding sequence is TGTGCCAGTAGTATTCGCTACAATGAGCAGTTCTTC. Amino acids: CASSIRYNEQFF. The J gene is TRBJ2-1, the V gene TRBV19; no clear D gene. Trimming took off 3 bases at V and 3 bases at J, with 3 bases between the two ends. Per germline, CDR1 LNHDA and CDR2 SQIVND (reference sequence). The CDR3 is 12 amino acids.

In this sample, this clonotype turned up many times. The chain couples TRBV12-3 or TRBV12-4 to TRBJ2-3; weak D call: TRBD2 (6 bases). Trimming left V 5 bases short and J 0 bases short, with 12 bases between. There are 15 residues in the CDR3. In DNA, the CDR3 is TGTGCCAGCAGTCCTCAGCGGGTTAGCACAGATACGCAGTATTTT. This encodes CASSPQRVSTDTQYF.

Ten or more counts support this clonotype. The V and J genes are TRBV30 and TRBJ1-4; no reliable D call. The CDR3 consists of 13 residues. Trimming stripped 3 bases from V and 7 bases from J, with 12 bases between. Germline-derived CDR1 and CDR2 are GTSNPN and SVGIG (reference sequence). The DNA of the CDR3 is TGTGCCTGGAGCGGACGACTGGGTGAAAAACTGTTTTTT. Residues: CAWSGRLGEKLFF.

The V gene is TRBV10-3, the J gene TRBJ2-5; D perhaps matches TRBD2 (6 bases). Trimming took off 6 bases at V and 5 bases at J, with 16 bases between the two ends. The CDR3 loop spans 14 amino acids. The germline gives CDR1 ENHRY, CDR2 SYGVKD. CDR3 bases: TGTGCCATCAGGAGTTCTGGCGGGGCCGAGACCCAGTACTTC. Protein sequence: CAIRSSGGAETQYF.

This chain joins TRBV4-3 and TRBJ1-4; weak D call: TRBD1 (5 bases). The length of the CDR3 is 15 residues. In germline, CDR1 is LGHNA, CDR2 YSLEER. Trimming removed 0 bases from V and 2 bases from J, with 7 bases in between. The CDR3 spells CASSQEGATNEKLFF. CDR3 DNA: TGCGCCAGCAGCCAAGAAGGGGCCACTAATGAAAAACTGTTTTTT.

The chain employs TRBV2 and TRBJ1-6; tentative D call: TRBD1 (6 bases). V was cut by 7 bases and J by 9 bases, with 16 bases left in between. CDR1 and CDR2 from the germline V gene are SNHLY and FYNNEI. The CDR3 is 14 residues long. The CDR3 region is CASTPEGDRSPLHF. The CDR3 DNA sequence: TGTGCCAGCACCCCTGAGGGGGACCGTTCACCCCTCCACTTT.

The J gene is TRBJ2-3, the V gene TRBV5-5; TRBD1 or TRBD2 may be the D gene (5 bases each). CDR3 size: 15 residues. From germline, CDR1 is SGHKS and CDR2 YYEKEE (reference sequence). Trimming removed 0 bases from V and 4 bases from J, with 12 bases in between. CDR3 amino acids: CASSLGDRTADTQYF. In DNA form, the CDR3 reads TGTGCCAGCAGCTTGGGGGACCGGACCGCAGATACGCAGTATTTT. Full variable domain (outside the CDR3, taken from reference TRBV5-5 and TRBJ2-3): DAGVTQSPTHLIKTRGQQVTLRCSPISGHKSVSWYQQVLGQGPQFIFQYYEKEERGRGNFPDRFSARQFPNYSSELNVNALLLGDSALYLCASSLGDRTADTQYFGPGTRLTVL.